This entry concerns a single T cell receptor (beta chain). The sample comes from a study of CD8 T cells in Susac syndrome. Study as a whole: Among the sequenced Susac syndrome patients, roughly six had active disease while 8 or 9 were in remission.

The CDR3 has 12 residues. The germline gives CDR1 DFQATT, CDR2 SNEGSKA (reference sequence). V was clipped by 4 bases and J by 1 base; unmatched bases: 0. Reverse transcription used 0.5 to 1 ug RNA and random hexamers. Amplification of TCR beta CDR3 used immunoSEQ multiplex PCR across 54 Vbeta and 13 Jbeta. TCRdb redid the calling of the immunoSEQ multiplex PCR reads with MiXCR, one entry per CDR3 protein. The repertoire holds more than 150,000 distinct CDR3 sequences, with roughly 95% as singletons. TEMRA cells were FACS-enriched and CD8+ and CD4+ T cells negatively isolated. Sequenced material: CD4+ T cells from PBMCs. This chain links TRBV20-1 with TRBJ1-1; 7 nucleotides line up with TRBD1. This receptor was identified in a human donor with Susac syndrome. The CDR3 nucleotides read TGCAGTGCTAACAGGGGGAACACTGAAGCTTTCTTT. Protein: CSANRGNTEAFF.